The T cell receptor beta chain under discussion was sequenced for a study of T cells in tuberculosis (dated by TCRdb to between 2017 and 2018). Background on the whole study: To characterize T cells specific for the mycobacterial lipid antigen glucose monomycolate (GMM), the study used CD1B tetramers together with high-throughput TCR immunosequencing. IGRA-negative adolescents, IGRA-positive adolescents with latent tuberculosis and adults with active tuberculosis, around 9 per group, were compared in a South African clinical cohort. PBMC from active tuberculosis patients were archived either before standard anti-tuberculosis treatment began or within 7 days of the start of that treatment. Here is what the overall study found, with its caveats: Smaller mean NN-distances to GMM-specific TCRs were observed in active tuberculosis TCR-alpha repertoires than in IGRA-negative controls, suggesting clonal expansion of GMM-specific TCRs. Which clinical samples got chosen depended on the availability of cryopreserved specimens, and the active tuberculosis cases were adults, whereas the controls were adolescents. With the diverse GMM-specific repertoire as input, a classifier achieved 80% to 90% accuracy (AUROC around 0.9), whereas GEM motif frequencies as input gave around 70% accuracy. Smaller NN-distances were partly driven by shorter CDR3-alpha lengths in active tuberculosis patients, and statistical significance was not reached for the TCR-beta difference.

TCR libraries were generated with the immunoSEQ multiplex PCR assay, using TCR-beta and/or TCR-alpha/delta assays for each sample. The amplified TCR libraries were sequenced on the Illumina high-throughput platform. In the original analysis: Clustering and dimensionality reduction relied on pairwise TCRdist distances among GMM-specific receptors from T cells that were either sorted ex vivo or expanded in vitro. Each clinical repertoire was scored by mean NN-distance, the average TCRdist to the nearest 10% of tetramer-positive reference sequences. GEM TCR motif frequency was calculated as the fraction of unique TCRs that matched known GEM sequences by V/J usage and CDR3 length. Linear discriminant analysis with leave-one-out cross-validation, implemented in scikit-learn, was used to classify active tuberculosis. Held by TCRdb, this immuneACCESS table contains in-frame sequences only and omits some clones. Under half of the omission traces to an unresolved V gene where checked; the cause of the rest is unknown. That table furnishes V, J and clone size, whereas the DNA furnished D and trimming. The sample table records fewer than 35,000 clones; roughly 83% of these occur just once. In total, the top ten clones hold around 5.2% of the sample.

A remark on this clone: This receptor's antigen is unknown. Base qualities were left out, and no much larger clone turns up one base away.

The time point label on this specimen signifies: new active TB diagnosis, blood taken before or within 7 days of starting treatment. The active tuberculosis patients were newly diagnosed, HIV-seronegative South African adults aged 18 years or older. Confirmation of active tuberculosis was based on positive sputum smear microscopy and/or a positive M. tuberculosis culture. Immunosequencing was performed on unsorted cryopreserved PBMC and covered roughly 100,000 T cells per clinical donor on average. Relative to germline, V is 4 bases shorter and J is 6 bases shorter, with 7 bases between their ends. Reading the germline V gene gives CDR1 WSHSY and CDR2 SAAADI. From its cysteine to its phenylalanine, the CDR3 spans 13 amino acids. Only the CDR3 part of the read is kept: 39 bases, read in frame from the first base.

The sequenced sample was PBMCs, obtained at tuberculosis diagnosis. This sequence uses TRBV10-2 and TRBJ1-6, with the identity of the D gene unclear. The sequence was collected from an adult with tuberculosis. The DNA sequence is TGCGCCAGCAGTGGGAGGCTTAATTCACCCCTCCACTTT. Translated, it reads CASSGRLNSPLHF.